The 5 T cell receptor beta chains listed next were all sequenced from one sample in a study of T-cell reconstitution after alpha-beta-depleted transplantation in children. Researchers prepared the TCRbeta library using unique molecular identifiers, the study reports. TCRdb analysed the PCR reads with MiXCR anew, one entry per CDR3 protein. The table lists about 580,000 distinct CDR3 sequences, 23% of them singletons. Source: PBMCs, mostly from graft donor cells, taken 360 days after TCRalphabeta/CD19-depleted stem cell transplant. These receptor sequences come from a boy under two years old who had a stem cell transplant for acute myeloid leukemia, so the T cells may come from the graft donor.

The rearrangement joins TRBV4-1 to TRBJ1-3, with TRBD1 as a possible D gene (5 bases). The CDR3 consists of 17 residues. Per germline, CDR1 MGHRA and CDR2 YSYEKL. The V end lost 0 bases, the J end lost 0 bases, and 12 bases lay between the germline ends. The CDR3 loop is CASSQEGGRFSGNTIYF. DNA for the CDR3: TGCGCCAGCAGCCAAGAGGGGGGACGGTTCTCTGGAAACACCATATATTTT.

The rearrangement links TRBV18 to TRBJ2-7; weak D call: TRBD2 (6 bases). Germline CDR1 is KGHSH and CDR2 is LQKENI. The CDR3 contains 16 residues. Trimming removed 3 bases from V and 3 bases from J, with 18 bases in between. The CDR3 sequence: CASSPTSTWGLYEQYF. In DNA form, the CDR3 reads TGTGCCAGCTCACCCACCTCGACATGGGGACTCTACGAGCAGTACTTC.

This clonotype was observed a handful of times. The chain recombines TRBV12-3 or TRBV12-4 with TRBJ2-7; maybe TRBD1 (5 bases). There are 13 residues in the CDR3. Trimming took off 7 bases at V and 6 bases at J, with 16 bases between the two ends. CDR3 region: CASKIGRVGEQYF. The CDR3 coding sequence is TGTGCCAGCAAGATCGGCAGGGTTGGCGAGCAGTACTTC.

The chain joins TRBV7-7 to TRBJ2-1; TRBD2 might be the D (6 bases). Germline CDR1 SSHAT, CDR2 FNYEAQ (reference sequence). The CDR3 sequence is 13 residues long. Trimming removed 4 bases at V and 4 bases at J, with 8 bases between. The chain's CDR3 is CASSWDFYNEQFF. CDR3 nucleotide sequence: TGTGCCAGCAGCTGGGACTTTTACAATGAGCAGTTCTTC.

This clonotype was found a few times. This chain connects TRBV28 to TRBJ2-7; TRBD1 might be the D (5 bases). The CDR3 extends over 13 amino acids. The germline V and J ends were trimmed by 3 bases and 6 bases, with 12 bases remaining between them. CDR1 and CDR2 (germline): MDHEN, SYDVKM. The CDR3: CASSFIGEGEQYV. The CDR3 coding sequence is TGTGCCAGCAGTTTTATAGGGGAAGGCGAGCAGTACGTC.